This T cell receptor beta chain emerged from a study of cytomegalovirus exposure and HLA in healthy donors. Study outcomes and limitations: An Asian-associated ancestry cluster reportedly showed fewer N-insertions than the roughly 670-donor mean in a later analysis. Analysis was carried out at a later point, and it linked a missense DCLRE1C variant to TCR beta V- and J-gene trimming.

Notes on this clone: Its target is unknown.

The PCR made use of 60 Vbeta and 13 Jbeta primers. Assay: immunoSEQ multiplex PCR; the TCRdb copy retains only in-frame clones and omits some. The data contain 120,000 to 150,000 clones, 75% to 85% of them singletons. Germline V gene sequence: CDR1 MGHRA, CDR2 YSYEKL. The CDR3 extends over 15 amino acids. Trimming shortened V by 2 bases and J by 3 bases, and 14 bases separated the two germline ends. The rearrangement joins TRBV4-1 to TRBJ2-7, with a possible D match to TRBD2 (6 bases). Sample: PBMCs. This clonotype was obtained from a woman aged 40 to 50 in good health and CMV-seropositive. This CDR3 reads CASSQMEVGGYEQYF. CDR3 coding DNA: TGCGCCAGCAGCCAAATGGAAGTGGGGGGCTACGAGCAGTACTTC.